The 32 T cell receptor beta chains in this list originate from one sample, sequenced in a study of T cell responses to AZD1222 COVID-19 vaccine. Sequencing was performed with immunoSEQ multiplex PCR; in TCRdb, only in-frame clones are kept and a portion is missing. The profile covers 150,000 to 200,000 clones, with roughly nine tenths appearing a single time and roughly 4.4% taken by the ten largest. This specimen consisted of peripheral blood, obtained on day 0 of MenACWY control vaccination. The origin of the receptors is an adult in good health.

J is TRBJ1-4 and V is TRBV30; 7 bases agree with TRBD1. In germline, CDR1 is GTSNPN, CDR2 SVGIG (reference sequence). The CDR3 has 16 amino acids. The trim removed 0 bases at V and 5 bases at J, leaving 9 bases unmatched. This CDR3 is CAWSVSPGQNNEKLFF. DNA of the CDR3: TGTGCCTGGAGTGTCTCCCCGGGACAGAACAATGAAAAACTGTTTTTT. Full variable domain (rest looked up from reference TRBV30 and TRBJ1-4): SQTIHQWPATLVQPVGSPLSLECTVEGTSNPNLYWYRQAAGRGLQLLFYSVGIGQISSEVPQNLSASRPQDRQFILSSKKLLLSDSGFYLCAWSVSPGQNNEKLFFGSGTQLSVL.

This chain connects TRBV5-4 to TRBJ2-1; D gene unclear. Per the germline V gene, CDR1 is SGHNT and CDR2 is YYREEE (reference sequence). The V end was cut by 4 bases, the J end by 0 bases, with 11 bases between. The CDR3 contains 15 residues. The CDR3, as DNA: TGTGCCAGCAGCCGGTCTGCCGACTCCTACAATGAGCAGTTCTTC. Its translation is CASSRSADSYNEQFF. Filled out from reference TRBV5-4 and TRBJ2-1, the complete variable domain reads ETGVTQSPTHLIKTRGQQVTLRCSSQSGHNTVSWYQQALGQGPQFIFQYYREEENGRGNFPPRFSGLQFPNYSSELNVNALELDDSALYLCASSRSADSYNEQFFGPGTRLTVL.

V gene TRBV6-1 combines with J gene TRBJ2-3, with D unclear. The V gene lost 3 bases and the J gene lost 3 bases, with 13 bases spanning the gap. Germline CDR1 is MNHNS and CDR2 is SASEGT. CDR3 length: 15 amino acids. DNA for the CDR3: TGTGCCAGCAGTGATCGTCAGAGTAGAACAGATACGCAGTATTTT. This sequence encodes CASSDRQSRTDTQYF.

The gene calls are TRBV11-2 and TRBJ1-2; a possible D gene is TRBD1 (6 bases). The germline V gene encodes CDR1 SGHAT and CDR2 FQNNGV. This CDR3 comprises 13 residues. Deletions cut 2 bases from V and 14 bases from J, with 18 bases between. DNA of the CDR3: TGTGCCAGCAGCTTATCTTTTGCAGGGGCCCTAACCTTC. This sequence encodes CASSLSFAGALTF.

The chain links TRBV30 to TRBJ1-1, with D tentatively TRBD1 (6 bases). CDR3 size: 13 residues. CDR1 is GTSNPN, CDR2 SVGIG, per germline (reference sequence). V was cut by 3 bases and J by 1 base, with 9 bases left in between. The DNA of the CDR3 is TGTGCCTGGAGGGACAGTTCGAACACTGAAGCTTTCTTT. Translating gives CAWRDSSNTEAFF.

CDR3: CASSLVARPGQGALEQFF. CDR3 coding DNA: TGTGCCAGCAGCTTAGTAGCTAGGCCGGGACAGGGGGCCCTTGAGCAGTTCTTC. The gene calls are TRBV9 and TRBJ2-1, with TRBD1 matching 12 bases. The length of the CDR3 is 18 residues. Trimming took 4 bases from V and 9 from J; bases not matched to a gene: 17. Per the germline V gene, CDR1 is SGDLS and CDR2 is YYNGEE.

The chain combines TRBV18 with TRBJ2-7; 9 bases are a match to TRBD1. CDR1 KGHSH and CDR2 LQKENI come from the germline V gene. Unmatched junction bases numbered 14, after V lost 4 bases and J lost 1 base. There are 18 residues in the CDR3. The CDR3 nucleotides read TGTGCCAGCTCACGCTCGGTTACAGGGACAGGGATTTCCTACGAGCAGTACTTC. This sequence encodes CASSRSVTGTGISYEQYF.

The chain is built from TRBV5-6 and TRBJ1-1, with 7 positions matching TRBD1. CDR3 size: 18 residues. Germline trimming cut 0 bases from V and 2 bases from J; bases unmatched to any gene: 13. Per germline, CDR1 SGHDT and CDR2 YYEEEE. CDR3 nucleotide sequence: TGTGCCAGCAGCTTGGGCCCCGGGACAGACCTCCTTAACACTGAAGCTTTCTTT. It specifies CASSLGPGTDLLNTEAFF.

The genes are TRBV5-1 and TRBJ2-1; 9 nucleotides line up with TRBD1. Germline V lookup: CDR1 SGHRS, CDR2 YFSETQ. The ends lost 4 bases at V and 2 bases at J; junction bases unmatched: 7. The CDR3 consists of 16 residues. The CDR3 region has the DNA TGCGCCAGCAGCGCGAAGCGACAGGGGGCCTACAATGAGCAGTTCTTC. It is translated as CASSAKRQGAYNEQFF.

This sequence joins TRBV11-3 and TRBJ2-7, with D possibly matching TRBD2 (6 bases). Trimming removed 1 base from V and 6 bases from J, with 19 bases in between. The CDR3 covers 16 residues. Germline V CDR1 and CDR2: SGHNT, YENEEA. The CDR3 nucleotides are TGTGCCAGCAGCTTAGGCCGAGGACCCGGGGAGGCCGAGCAGTACTTC. Residues: CASSLGRGPGEAEQYF.

The count of this clone is one. V and J are TRBV24-1 and TRBJ1-5; 7 bases are a match to TRBD1. Germline trimming cut 2 bases from V and 3 bases from J; bases unmatched to any gene: 6. The CDR3 runs to 16 residues. The germline V gene has CDR1 KGHDR and CDR2 SFDVKD. In DNA, the CDR3 is TGTGCCACCAGTGATTCAAGGGGACAGAACAATCAGCCCCAGCATTTT. Translated, it gives CATSDSRGQNNQPQHF.

V is TRBV7-3 and J is TRBJ2-1, with 8 bases identical to TRBD1. The CDR3 is 16 amino acids. V gave up 5 bases and J gave up 3 bases; unmatched junction bases: 9. CDR1 and CDR2 (germline): SGHTA, FQGTGA. CDR3 region: CASSPQGGGDYNEQFF. CDR3 nucleotides: TGTGCCAGCAGCCCACAGGGGGGCGGAGACTACAATGAGCAGTTCTTC.

This clone was seen only once. This chain connects TRBV5-5 to TRBJ1-5; D is unresolved. Germline assignment: CDR1 SGHKS and CDR2 YYEKEE (reference sequence). This CDR3 is built from 15 residues. Trimming pared 1 base from V and 0 bases from J, leaving 8 bases between. The CDR3 loop is CASSLTEDSNQPQHF. In DNA form, the CDR3 reads TGTGCCAGCAGCTTGACAGAAGATAGCAATCAGCCCCAGCATTTT.

The chain links TRBV27 to TRBJ2-7; possible D gene TRBD2, 5 bases. The germline gives CDR1 MNHEY, CDR2 SMNVEV (reference sequence). The CDR3 sequence is 13 residues long. V lost 3 bases and J lost 5, with 11 bases in between. The CDR3 protein is CASSFGLGDEQYF. The CDR3 nucleotides read TGTGCCAGCAGTTTCGGACTGGGAGACGAGCAGTACTTC.

The chain joins TRBV6-5 to TRBJ2-7; weak D call: TRBD2 (5 bases). CDR3 length: 15 residues. V was cut by 6 bases and J by 7 bases, with 22 bases left in between. Germline V gives CDR1 MNHEY, CDR2 SVGAGI. CDR3 in amino acids: CASSRGSYGHKEQYF. CDR3 coding DNA: TGTGCCAGCAGCCGCGGGTCGTACGGTCATAAGGAGCAGTACTTC.

This clone showed up just once. The chain employs TRBV24-1 and TRBJ2-1; 10 bases are shared with TRBD2. The CDR3 loop spans 17 amino acids. With 5 bases clipped from V and 6 bases from J, the junction kept 12 bases outside the gene matches. Germline V gene sequence: CDR1 KGHDR, CDR2 SFDVKD. The CDR3 coding sequence is TGTGCCACCAGTGGATTATCTATTATAGCGGGAGGCAATGAGCAGTTCTTC. Translating it yields CATSGLSIIAGGNEQFF.

V and J are TRBV3-1 (or the pseudogene TRBV3-2) and TRBJ2-7; D is possibly TRBD2 (6 bases). The V gene's germline CDR1 is LGHDT and CDR2 YNNKEL (reference sequence). This CDR3 comprises 13 residues. The V end was cut by 4 bases, the J end by 5 bases, with 12 bases between. CDR3 in amino acids: CASSRRGTHEQYF. DNA of the CDR3: TGTGCCAGCAGCCGGAGGGGCACCCACGAGCAGTACTTC.

V usage is TRBV27 and J usage is TRBJ1-5; D is uncertain. In germline, CDR1 is MNHEY, CDR2 SMNVEV (reference sequence). V was pared by 11 bases and J by 4 bases, with 12 bases between. This CDR3 region has 12 residues. CDR3 residues: CAPRPANQPQHF. The CDR3 DNA reads as TGTGCCCCACGCCCGGCGAATCAGCCCCAGCATTTT.

V usage is TRBV19 and J usage is TRBJ1-2, with 7 positions matching TRBD1. This CDR3 is built from 15 residues. Trimming cost V 4 bases and J 2 bases; bases outside gene matches: 7. Germline CDR1 LNHDA, CDR2 SQIVND (reference sequence). The CDR3 DNA follows: TGTGCCAGTAGTAGGGACAGTTGGGGGAACTATGGCTACACCTTC. Translating it yields CASSRDSWGNYGYTF.

The chain is built from TRBV6-6 and TRBJ1-1, with D possibly being TRBD1 (5 bases). Germline CDR1 is MNHNY and CDR2 is SVGAGI (reference sequence). This CDR3 is built from 14 residues. V was shortened by 2 bases and J by 4 bases, with 11 bases between the two germline ends. CDR3 loop: CASSYPLTGTEAFF. The DNA for the CDR3 is TGTGCCAGCAGTTACCCGCTTACAGGCACTGAAGCTTTCTTT.

This sequence joins TRBV11-3 and TRBJ2-1, with D possibly being TRBD2 (7 bases). Trimming cost V 2 bases and J 2 bases, with 10 bases left between them. The CDR3 totals 15 residues. Looked up from germline, CDR1 is SGHNT and CDR2 is YENEEA. The CDR3: CASSLRGGAYNEQFF. CDR3 DNA sequence: TGTGCCAGCAGCTTAAGAGGGGGGGCCTACAATGAGCAGTTCTTC.

This clone was counted once. V is TRBV5-1 and J is TRBJ2-5; the D is unclear. The germline V gene encodes CDR1 SGHRS and CDR2 YFSETQ. The V end lost 6 bases, the J end lost 2 bases, and 8 bases lay between the germline ends. The CDR3 is made up of 12 amino acids. The CDR3 nucleotides are TGCGCCAGCAAGGAAAGTCAAGAGACCCAGTACTTC. The encoded protein is CASKESQETQYF.

This chain joins TRBV3-1 (or the pseudogene TRBV3-2) and TRBJ2-5; D assignment may be TRBD1 or TRBD2 (5 bases each). Trimming removed 5 bases at V and 4 bases at J, with 14 bases between. Germline values: CDR1 LGHDT, CDR2 YNNKEL (reference sequence). The CDR3 covers 14 residues. This CDR3 is CASSDGRGRETQYF. CDR3 nucleotide sequence: TGTGCCAGCAGCGATGGACGGGGCAGAGAGACCCAGTACTTC.

This clone was observed a handful of times. It differs at one base from a far larger clone, so likely a read error. The sample holds other DNA sequences that translate to the same CDR3. CDR3 sequence reads: CASRLTGGTEAFF. Written as DNA, the CDR3 is TGTGCCAGCAGGTTGACAGGGGGCACTGAAGCTTTCTTT. The genes are TRBV28 and TRBJ1-1; 9 positions match TRBD1. V was clipped by 6 bases and J by 4 bases; unmatched bases: 3. CDR1 and CDR2 from the germline V gene are MDHEN and SYDVKM. This CDR3 has 13 residues.

The chain recombines TRBV11-3 with TRBJ1-1; 8 bases are a match to TRBD1. This CDR3 contains 14 residues. Germline V gives CDR1 SGHNT, CDR2 YENEEA. V lost 3 bases and J lost 4; bases outside the gene matches: 4. DNA for the CDR3: TGTGCCAGCAGCTTCGGACAGGGATCCACTGAAGCTTTCTTT. It yields the protein CASSFGQGSTEAFF.

J is TRBJ2-7 and V is TRBV9; 7 bases are shared with TRBD1. V lost 0 bases, J lost 4 bases, and 4 bases stayed unmatched. CDR1 is SGDLS, CDR2 YYNGEE, per germline. CDR3 length: 14 amino acids. CDR3 sequence reads: CASSVGEGAYEQYF. For the CDR3, the DNA is TGTGCCAGCAGCGTAGGTGAGGGGGCATACGAGCAGTACTTC.

This chain connects TRBV9 to TRBJ1-1; 9 bases fit TRBD1. Germline CDR1 is SGDLS and CDR2 is YYNGEE. The CDR3 is 14 residues long. Unmatched junction bases numbered 8, after V lost 7 bases and J lost 4 bases. This CDR3 reads CASWTGAPGTEAFF. CDR3 in DNA: TGTGCCAGCTGGACAGGGGCGCCGGGCACTGAAGCTTTCTTT.

The gene calls are TRBV14 and TRBJ2-7; possible D gene TRBD2, 5 bases. The CDR3 totals 15 residues. CDR1 is SGHDN, CDR2 FVKESK, per germline. Trimming stripped 2 bases from V and 4 bases from J, with 15 bases between. Written as DNA, the CDR3 is TGTGCCAGCAGCCAACCCCTCAGGAGGTTGTACGAGCAGTACTTC. This encodes CASSQPLRRLYEQYF. The full variable domain, its missing parts supplied by reference TRBV14 and TRBJ2-7, is EAGVTQFPSHSVIEKGQTVTLRCDPISGHDNLYWYRRVMGKEIKFLLHFVKESKQDESGMPNNRFLAERTGGTYSTLKVQPAELEDSGVYFCASSQPLRRLYEQYFGPGTRLTVT.

This clone was recorded only once. The chain joins TRBV25-1 to TRBJ1-1, with D maybe TRBD1 (5 bases). V lost 4 bases and J lost 10, with 19 bases in between. The CDR3 extends over 14 amino acids. The germline V gene has CDR1 MGHDK and CDR2 SYGVNS. This chain's CDR3 is CASSGTGGGQAAFF. The CDR3 DNA reads TGTGCCAGCAGTGGCACTGGGGGAGGGCAGGCAGCTTTCTTT.

This chain uses TRBV5-1 with TRBJ2-1; TRBD2 matches 14 bases. The trim removed 4 bases at V and 3 bases at J, leaving 9 bases unmatched. Germline CDR1 SGHRS, CDR2 YFSETQ. The CDR3 runs to 18 residues. The CDR3 nucleotides read TGCGCCAGCAGCACCGGGACTAGCGGGAGAGTCGGCTACAATGAGCAGTTCTTC. Amino acid sequence: CASSTGTSGRVGYNEQFF.

The V and J genes are TRBV5-1 and TRBJ2-3; maybe TRBD2 (5 bases). This CDR3 comprises 15 residues. The V end lost 4 bases, the J end lost 5 bases, and 17 bases lay between the germline ends. Per the germline V gene, CDR1 is SGHRS and CDR2 is YFSETQ. CDR3 amino acids: CASSPVRARKDTQYF. The CDR3 DNA reads TGCGCCAGCAGCCCGGTGCGGGCGAGGAAAGATACGCAGTATTTT.

This rearrangement joins TRBV10-3 to TRBJ1-2; no definite D call. This CDR3 region has 13 residues. Per the germline V gene, CDR1 is ENHRY and CDR2 is SYGVKD. V lost 7 bases and J lost 7, with 16 bases in between. CDR3 amino acids: CAITELTAGGYTF. In nucleotides, the CDR3 is TGTGCCATCACCGAGCTGACGGCTGGTGGCTACACCTTC.